This T cell receptor (beta chain) was identified in a study of identical twins. Findings of the study overall: Weaker excess sharing between twins was seen in beta out-of-frame sequences.

TCRdb called the 5' RACE reads again in MiXCR, with one record for every CDR3 protein. Among more than 1.5 million distinct CDR3 sequences, under 35% were seen once, and the ten largest hold 0.25% to 0.3%. With respect to this clonotype: Its antigen remains unknown.

The sequence was collected from a newborn girl in good health. The sequenced sample was cord blood.

CDR3 protein: CAYRGVMNTGELFF. The DNA for the CDR3 is TGTGCCTACAGGGGAGTGATGAACACCGGGGAGCTGTTTTTT. The chain employs TRBV12-3 or TRBV12-4 and TRBJ2-2; 7 nucleotides agree with TRBD1. The CDR3 is 14 residues long. V lost 11 bases, J lost 1 base, and 7 bases stayed unmatched.